The 5 T cell receptor beta chains given below trace back to one sample, sequenced in a study of early T cells in non-severe SARS-CoV-2 infection (dated by TCRdb to the early 2020s). The method was 5' RACE. Sequencing relied on a NextSeq 500. TCRdb's own reprocessing of the public reads used fastp at Q25 and MiXCR and kept productive beta chains. Identical CDR3 proteins give one entry, which carries the most common genes and DNA. Within this sample are around 26,000 distinct CDR3 sequences, with roughly 4% of them counted one time only. The ten largest clonotypes hold approximately 4.4% of the sample. Sequencing was done on a sample of whole blood. The origin of the receptors is an adult who was a healthcare worker with PCR-confirmed SARS-CoV-2 infection or an uninfected control (not recorded which).

This clonotype was observed at least ten times. The V and J genes are TRBV5-1 and TRBJ2-1; the match to TRBD1 covers 10 bases. This CDR3 has 15 amino acids. Looked up from germline, CDR1 is SGHRS and CDR2 is YFSETQ. Trimming took 2 bases from V and 8 from J; bases not matched to a gene: 7. CDR3 nucleotides: TGCGCCAGCAGCTTAAGGAGACAGGGGGCGTATGAGCAGTTCTTC. This codes for CASSLRRQGAYEQFF.

This clonotype was counted at least ten times. The chain combines TRBV20-1 with TRBJ2-3; TRBD2 agrees at 11 bases. The CDR3 length is 14 residues. V trimming: 3 bases; J trimming: 4 bases; junction bases outside the gene matches: 3. The germline V gene has CDR1 DFQATT and CDR2 SNEGSKA (reference sequence). The DNA for the CDR3 is TGCAGTGCTAGCCCGGGACTAGCGGCAGATACGCAGTATTTT. Protein product: CSASPGLAADTQYF.

The V call is TRBV20-1, the J call TRBJ2-2; D unclear. There are 13 residues in the CDR3. The V end lost 2 bases, the J end lost 3 bases, and 7 bases lay between the germline ends. Germline V gene lookup returns CDR1 DFQATT and CDR2 SNEGSKA (reference sequence). The CDR3 DNA follows: TGCAGTGCTAGATCCGGACACACCGGGGAGCTGTTTTTT. Translation gives CSARSGHTGELFF.

This clonotype was detected ten times or more. The rearrangement uses TRBV2 and TRBJ1-5; D remains unclear. This CDR3 spans 12 amino acids. Germline values: CDR1 SNHLY, CDR2 FYNNEI. The V end was cut by 6 bases, the J end by 7 bases, with 10 bases between. CDR3 DNA: TGTGCCAGCAGGCGGCTTGGACAGCCCCAGCATTTT. Protein: CASRRLGQPQHF.

This clonotype appeared many times. The J gene is TRBJ2-3, the V gene TRBV11-2; D is perhaps TRBD2 (6 bases). This CDR3 comprises 17 residues. The V gene lost 0 bases and the J gene lost 2 bases, with 15 bases spanning the gap. CDR1 SGHAT and CDR2 FQNNGV come from the germline V gene. CDR3: CASSLDLSSGYTDTQYF. CDR3 DNA sequence: TGTGCCAGCAGCTTAGATCTAAGTAGCGGCTACACAGATACGCAGTATTTT.